Below are 30 T cell receptor beta chains sequenced from a single sample in a study of T cell changes during pregnancy in multiple sclerosis. The assay was immunoSEQ multiplex PCR, and TCRdb's table has in-frame clones only and misses some. The table lists about 34,000 clones, around 90% of them singletons, with 3% to 4% in the top ten. The sample here was CD8+ T cells from peripheral blood mononuclear cells, taken in the third trimester of pregnancy. Receptors originate from a female donor with multiple sclerosis, enrolled in a pregnancy study.

The chain employs TRBV10-3 and TRBJ1-2, with 7 bases matching TRBD1. Germline-derived CDR1 and CDR2 are ENHRY and SYGVKD. V shed 9 bases, J shed 5 bases, and the junction held 6 bases outside the gene matches. The CDR3 consists of 12 residues. The CDR3 reads CAIQGQEYGYTF. As DNA, the CDR3 is TGTGCCATACAGGGGCAGGAGTATGGCTACACCTTC.

V gene TRBV7-8 combines with J gene TRBJ2-2, with a tentative D call TRBD1 (5 bases). CDR3 length: 18 residues. Germline V gene sequence: CDR1 SGHVS, CDR2 FQNEAQ. Trimming left V 5 bases short and J 2 bases short, with 21 bases between. CDR3 sequence (DNA): TGTGCCAGCAGCCGACGACAGACCCCAGGTCGAAACACCGGGGAGCTGTTTTTT. Amino acid sequence: CASSRRQTPGRNTGELFF.

This chain connects TRBV6-5 to TRBJ1-1; possibly TRBD1 for D (6 bases). The germline V gene has CDR1 MNHEY and CDR2 SVGAGI. The CDR3 contains 12 residues. V shed 5 bases and J shed 7 bases, with 11 bases lying between them. The DNA of the CDR3 is TGTGCCAGCAGTGTACAGGGTAATGAAGCTTTCTTT. As protein: CASSVQGNEAFF.

The chain couples TRBV7-3 to TRBJ2-2; D is possibly TRBD1 (5 bases). V was pared by 3 bases and J by 0 bases, with 8 bases between. Germline-derived CDR1 and CDR2 are SGHTA and FQGTGA. CDR3 length equals 15 residues. The CDR3 here is CASSFGAANTGELFF. CDR3 DNA: TGTGCCAGCAGCTTTGGGGCAGCGAACACCGGGGAGCTGTTTTTT.

This chain joins TRBV5-6 and TRBJ1-2, with D uncertain. There are 15 residues in the CDR3. V lost 0 bases and J lost 5, with 14 bases in between. Per germline, CDR1 SGHDT and CDR2 YYEEEE. The chain's CDR3 is CASSLAELGSYGYTF. The DNA for the CDR3 is TGTGCCAGCAGCTTGGCCGAGCTAGGGAGTTATGGCTACACCTTC.

The V call is TRBV27, the J call TRBJ2-2; 8 bases map to TRBD1. J was trimmed by 5 bases and V by 3 bases; bases with no gene match: 5. The CDR3 covers 15 residues. The germline V gene encodes CDR1 MNHEY and CDR2 SMNVEV (reference sequence). The CDR3 DNA reads as TGTGCCAGCAGTTTCGAGACAGGGGCGACCGGGGAGCTGTTTTTT. This translates into CASSFETGATGELFF.

J is TRBJ1-1 and V is TRBV6-5; D gene ambiguous. V lost 2 bases, J lost 1 base, and 11 bases lay in between. Germline lookup yields CDR1 MNHEY and CDR2 SVGAGI. The CDR3 contains 15 residues. The CDR3 coding sequence is TGTGCCAGCAGTTACGGGGAGCCTCAGAACACTGAAGCTTTCTTT. Its protein is CASSYGEPQNTEAFF.

The rearrangement links TRBV30 to TRBJ1-2; 9 bases line up with TRBD1. The V segment lost 1 base and the J segment 8 bases; nucleotides outside the gene matches: 5. The CDR3 sequence is 13 residues long. The germline V gene has CDR1 GTSNPN and CDR2 SVGIG (reference sequence). The CDR3 nucleotides are TGTGCCTGGAGTGGGGGACAGGGAGGCGGCTACACCTTC. As protein: CAWSGGQGGGYTF.

V usage is TRBV7-8 and J usage is TRBJ1-1; TRBD1 matches 10 bases. Germline trimming cut 4 bases from V and 7 bases from J; bases unmatched to any gene: 6. The V gene's germline CDR1 is SGHVS and CDR2 FQNEAQ. The CDR3 is 14 residues long. The CDR3: CASSSRDRGFEAFF. For the CDR3, the DNA is TGTGCCAGCAGCTCACGGGACAGGGGATTTGAAGCTTTCTTT.

As to this clone: A read error may produce the germline difference seen at one junction end. The chain couples TRBV7-2 to TRBJ1-1, with TRBD1 as a possible D gene (5 bases). Germline V lookup: CDR1 SGHTA, CDR2 FQGNSA. The CDR3 length is 13 residues. The CDR3 region has the DNA TGTGCCAGCAGCTTGCCAGGGAACCCTGAAGCTTTCTTT. Its translation is CASSLPGNPEAFF.

This chain links TRBV9 with TRBJ1-4; D might be TRBD1 (6 bases). The V gene's germline CDR1 is SGDLS and CDR2 YYNGEE. The CDR3 consists of 14 residues. Trimming cost V 0 bases and J 8 bases, with 11 bases left between them. CDR3 in amino acids: CASSVGVGAEKLFF. For the CDR3, the DNA is TGTGCCAGCAGCGTAGGTGTGGGGGCAGAAAAACTGTTTTTT. Combining the CDR3 with reference TRBV9 and TRBJ1-4 gives the whole variable domain DSGVTQTPKHLITATGQRVTLRCSPRSGDLSVYWYQQSLDQGLQFLIQYYNGEERAKGNILERFSAQQFPDLHSELNLSSLELGDSALYFCASSVGVGAEKLFFGSGTQLSVL.

The chain employs TRBV18 and TRBJ1-1, with 12 nucleotides matching TRBD1. V gave up 3 bases and J gave up 6 bases; unmatched junction bases: 14. The germline V gene encodes CDR1 KGHSH and CDR2 LQKENI. CDR3 length equals 18 residues. CDR3 residues: CASSPGAGTGGGRAEAFF. The CDR3 region has the DNA TGTGCCAGCTCACCCGGAGCCGGGACAGGGGGCGGGAGGGCTGAAGCTTTCTTT.

The chain links TRBV6-5 to TRBJ2-7; TRBD2 agrees at 7 bases. Germline V lookup: CDR1 MNHEY, CDR2 SVGAGI. The CDR3 totals 15 residues. The V and J ends lost 6 bases and 3 bases, in that order; junction bases with no gene match: 11. CDR3 in amino acids: CASSHTGGSYYEQYF. DNA of the CDR3: TGTGCCAGCAGCCACACCGGGGGGTCTTACTACGAGCAGTACTTC.

J is TRBJ2-3 and V is TRBV9; tentative D call: TRBD2 (5 bases). The CDR3 is 16 residues long. Germline V lookup: CDR1 SGDLS, CDR2 YYNGEE. V lost 3 bases and J 1 base, leaving 15 bases between the germline ends. CDR3 bases: TGTGCCAGCAGCGGGATTTCGGGGAGAGGCACAGATACGCAGTATTTT. This sequence encodes CASSGISGRGTDTQYF.

The chain has TRBV5-6 and TRBJ2-1; maybe TRBD1 (6 bases). Trimming pared 3 bases from V and 7 bases from J, leaving 17 bases between. From germline, CDR1 is SGHDT and CDR2 YYEEEE. This CDR3 spans 15 amino acids. CDR3 protein: CASSYGTFRDNEQFF. The CDR3 region has the DNA TGTGCCAGCAGCTACGGGACATTCCGGGATAATGAGCAGTTCTTC.

The chain employs TRBV9 and TRBJ1-1; no firm D call. Trimming took off 4 bases at V and 8 bases at J, with 15 bases between the two ends. In germline, CDR1 is SGDLS, CDR2 YYNGEE. The CDR3 totals 13 residues. The CDR3 sequence: CASSLGYRQEAFF. In DNA, the CDR3 is TGTGCCAGCAGCCTAGGCTACAGACAAGAAGCTTTCTTT.

The chain is built from TRBV7-9 and TRBJ1-1; unclear D gene. The germline gives CDR1 SEHNR, CDR2 FQNEAQ (reference sequence). The CDR3 contains 11 residues. V was cut by 5 bases and J by 5 bases, with 6 bases left in between. CDR3 nucleotides: TGTGCCAGCAGCCACGGTACTGAAGCTTTCTTT. This gives the protein CASSHGTEAFF.

The chain is built from TRBV4-1 and TRBJ1-6, with 8 bases identical to TRBD1. The junction had 10 bases not matched to a gene; V was cut back by 4 bases and J by 5 bases. Germline CDR1 MGHRA, CDR2 YSYEKL. The CDR3 extends over 17 amino acids. Here the CDR3 reads CASSLYPGTGNNSPLHF. CDR3 nucleotides: TGCGCCAGCAGCCTTTACCCCGGGACAGGCAATAATTCACCCCTCCACTTT.

This chain joins TRBV13 and TRBJ2-5; 13 bases match TRBD2. The CDR3 sequence is 16 residues long. Germline V CDR1 and CDR2: PRHDT, FYEKMQ (reference sequence). Trimming at V came to 5 bases and at J to 3 bases, leaving 6 bases not matched to a gene. The CDR3 sequence: CASSLTGTSGEETQYF. The CDR3 DNA reads TGTGCCAGCAGCCTGACCGGGACTAGCGGGGAAGAGACCCAGTACTTC.

This chain uses TRBV19 with TRBJ2-3; D call uncertain. Trimming removed 6 bases from V and 0 bases from J, with 7 bases in between. CDR1 and CDR2 (germline): LNHDA, SQIVND (reference sequence). This CDR3 is 13 amino acids long. CDR3 region: CASSYTSTDTQYF. DNA for the CDR3: TGTGCCAGTAGCTATACTAGCACAGATACGCAGTATTTT.

V is TRBV7-8 and J is TRBJ2-7, with D possibly TRBD1 on 5 matching bases. The CDR3 has 14 amino acids. Trimming stripped 2 bases from V and 3 bases from J, with 11 bases between. CDR1 and CDR2 from the germline V gene are SGHVS and FQNEAQ. Written as DNA, the CDR3 is TGTGCCAGCAGCTTAATGTCAGGGCTCTACGAGCAGTACTTC. Its protein is CASSLMSGLYEQYF.

The rearrangement uses TRBV21-1 and TRBJ1-5; no DNA check was done on the table's D call, TRBD1. TRBV21-1 is assigned pseudogene status. The CDR3 consists of 14 residues. In nucleotides, the CDR3 is TGTGCCAGCAGCCTTGGACAGCTCAATCAGCCCCAGCATTTT. This encodes CASSLGQLNQPQHF.

The V and J genes are TRBV7-2 and TRBJ1-1; D gene uncertain. V was shortened by 6 bases and J by 5 bases, with 10 bases between the two germline ends. From germline, CDR1 is SGHTA and CDR2 FQGNSA. CDR3 length: 12 amino acids. The CDR3 bases are TGTGCCAGCAGATACCTAGGAACTGAAGCTTTCTTT. It is translated as CASRYLGTEAFF. The full variable domain, its missing parts supplied by reference TRBV7-2 and TRBJ1-1, is GAGVSQSPSNKVTEKGKDVELRCDPISGHTALYWYRQSLGQGLEFLIYFQGNSAPDKSGLPSDRFSAERTGGSVSTLTIQRTQQEDSAVYLCASRYLGTEAFFGQGTRLTVV.

The chain uses TRBV11-1 and TRBJ1-1; D is ambiguous. The V end was cut by 4 bases, the J end by 4 bases, with 13 bases between. The CDR3 totals 14 residues. In germline, CDR1 is SGHAT, CDR2 FQDESV (reference sequence). The CDR3 DNA follows: TGTGCCAGCAGCTGGGGAGGTTGGGGCACTGAAGCTTTCTTT. Translated, it gives CASSWGGWGTEAFF.

By its share, this clone is medium-sized. This chain uses TRBV6-4 with TRBJ2-3; D may be TRBD1 (5 bases). This CDR3 region has 13 residues. V shed 2 bases and J shed 3 bases, with 6 bases lying between them. Germline lookup yields CDR1 MRHNA and CDR2 SNTAGT. The CDR3 region has the DNA TGTGCCAGCAGTGACGGGGCGACAGATACGCAGTATTTT. This codes for CASSDGATDTQYF.

The V call is TRBV7-9, the J call TRBJ2-1, with TRBD2 identical over 8 bases. CDR3 size: 15 residues. V was clipped by 5 bases and J by 4 bases; unmatched bases: 7. Germline values: CDR1 SEHNR, CDR2 FQNEAQ (reference sequence). DNA for the CDR3: TGTGCCAGCAGCCTCCGGGGGGGCTCGTACAATGAGCAGTTCTTC. Protein product: CASSLRGGSYNEQFF.

This chain uses TRBV6-5 with TRBJ1-3, with D perhaps matching TRBD1 (5 bases). This CDR3 has 15 amino acids. Germline V gene data show CDR1 as MNHEY and CDR2 as SVGAGI. Trimming took 0 bases from V and 1 from J, leaving 7 bases between them. The DNA of the CDR3 is TGTGCCAGCAGTTACTCCGGGGGATCTGGAAACACCATATATTTT. This translates into CASSYSGGSGNTIYF.

The V call is TRBV7-8, the J call TRBJ2-3; 8 bases align to TRBD2. The germline V gene encodes CDR1 SGHVS and CDR2 FQNEAQ. The CDR3 contains 14 residues. J was trimmed by 4 bases and V by 4 bases; bases with no gene match: 4. This CDR3 reads CASSSRGGADTQYF. DNA for the CDR3: TGTGCCAGCAGCTCCCGGGGGGGGGCAGATACGCAGTATTTT. Filled out from reference TRBV7-8 and TRBJ2-3, the complete variable domain reads GAGVSQSPRYKVAKRGQDVALRCDPISGHVSLFWYQQALGQGPEFLTYFQNEAQLDKSGLPSDRFFAERPEGSVSTLKIQRTQQEDSAVYLCASSSRGGADTQYFGPGTRLTVL.

The rearrangement uses TRBV10-3 and TRBJ1-2; D is unresolved. V gave up 7 bases and J gave up 4 bases, with 25 bases separating them. Per the germline V gene, CDR1 is ENHRY and CDR2 is SYGVKD. This CDR3 has 17 residues. CDR3 region: CAIKSLEAPGVVYGYTF. DNA of the CDR3: TGTGCCATCAAATCTCTTGAGGCACCCGGCGTCGTCTATGGCTACACCTTC.

The chain employs TRBV27 and TRBJ2-5; 8 nucleotides line up with TRBD1. With 8 bases clipped from V and 4 bases from J, the junction kept 3 bases outside the gene matches. Germline V gene lookup returns CDR1 MNHEY and CDR2 SMNVEV (reference sequence). The CDR3 covers 12 residues. In DNA form, the CDR3 reads TGTGCCAGCCGTACAGGGGGAGAGACCCAGTACTTC. The encoded protein is CASRTGGETQYF.